A selection of T cell receptor beta chains follows, all from one sample in a study of cytomegalovirus exposure and HLA in healthy donors. Assay used: immunoSEQ multiplex PCR; TCRdb lists only in-frame clones, some missing. The repertoire holds some 150,000 clones, with roughly 80% as singletons. Sequenced input: PBMCs. These receptor sequences come from a man aged 25-45 years in good health and CMV-seronegative. Both conserved end residues are part of each CDR3. Each record gives: J gene, clone size, D gene, V gene, CDR3 protein, CDR3 DNA. The D gene is left open where the match is weak. The size field is filled for only some rows; it gives once, few, many or a size class.

J: TRBJ2-7; size: once; D: .; V: TRBV30; CDR3: CAWSLDKPYEQYF; DNA: TGTGCCTGGAGTTTGGACAAACCCTACGAGCAGTACTTC
J: TRBJ2-7; size: .; D: .; V: TRBV28; CDR3: CASSFQGGTYEQYF; DNA: TGTGCCAGCAGTTTCCAGGGAGGAACCTACGAGCAGTACTTC
J: TRBJ1-5; size: .; D: .; V: TRBV19; CDR3: CASNNVSNQPQHF; DNA: TGTGCCAGTAATAATGTCTCCAATCAGCCCCAGCATTTT
J: TRBJ1-1; size: .; D: .; V: TRBV2; CDR3: CANERESYTEAFF; DNA: TGTGCCAACGAGAGGGAATCCTACACTGAAGCTTTCTTT
J: TRBJ2-1; size: few; D: TRBD2; V: TRBV2; CDR3: CASKGLANNEQFF; DNA: TGTGCCAGCAAGGGACTAGCTAATAATGAGCAGTTCTTC
J: TRBJ2-7; size: .; D: TRBD1; V: TRBV7-9; CDR3: CASSSQLGQTFREQYF; DNA: TGTGCCAGCAGTTCTCAGCTGGGACAGACCTTTCGGGAGCAGTACTTC
J: TRBJ1-2; size: .; D: TRBD1; V: TRBV19; CDR3: CASSTRTGGASSLYGYTF; DNA: TGTGCCAGTAGTACGCGGACAGGAGGAGCGAGCTCGCTGTATGGCTACACCTTC
J: TRBJ2-7; size: few; D: TRBD1; V: TRBV27; CDR3: CASSLSVNFRDRGLRGEQYF; DNA: TGTGCCAGCAGTTTATCGGTTAATTTCCGGGACAGGGGATTAAGGGGCGAGCAGTACTTC
J: TRBJ2-4; size: .; D: TRBD1; V: TRBV7-8; CDR3: CASSESGGRIQYF; DNA: TGTGCCAGCAGCGAATCAGGGGGTAGGATTCAGTACTTC
J: TRBJ1-1; size: .; D: TRBD1; V: TRBV4-2; CDR3: CASSQELAGQVEAFF; DNA: TGTGCCAGCAGCCAAGAGCTGGCAGGACAGGTTGAAGCTTTCTTT
J: TRBJ2-7; size: .; D: .; V: TRBV19; CDR3: CASSPLALTYEQYF; DNA: TGTGCCAGTAGCCCCTTGGCCCTGACCTACGAGCAGTACTTC
J: TRBJ2-7; size: .; D: .; V: TRBV7-9; CDR3: CANSRGSGDEQYF; DNA: TGTGCCAACTCGCGGGGTTCTGGGGACGAGCAGTACTTC
J: TRBJ1-5; size: .; D: .; V: TRBV9; CDR3: CASSGGPHNQPQHF; DNA: TGTGCCAGCAGCGGAGGGCCTCACAATCAGCCCCAGCATTTT
J: TRBJ2-3; size: .; D: TRBD2; V: TRBV2; CDR3: CASGGGELAGLGAADTQYF; DNA: TGTGCCAGCGGGGGGGGAGAGCTAGCGGGCTTGGGGGCCGCAGATACGCAGTATTTT
J: TRBJ2-7; size: .; D: .; V: TRBV7-2; CDR3: CASSFYRENEQYF; DNA: TGTGCCAGCAGCTTTTACAGGGAAAACGAGCAGTACTTC
J: TRBJ2-3; size: few; D: .; V: TRBV25-1; CDR3: CASSVRGDTQYF; DNA: TGTGCCAGCAGTGTACGGGGAGATACGCAGTATTTT
J: TRBJ2-2; size: .; D: .; V: TRBV6-6; CDR3: CASSYSTRANTGELFF; DNA: TGTGCCAGCAGTTACTCGACACGCGCGAACACCGGGGAGCTGTTTTTT
J: TRBJ1-1; size: .; D: TRBD1; V: TRBV7-8; CDR3: CASSRRQGMNTEAFF; DNA: TGTGCCAGCAGCAGGCGACAGGGAATGAACACTGAAGCTTTCTTT
J: TRBJ1-2; size: .; D: .; V: TRBV30; CDR3: CAWASGNGYTF; DNA: TGTGCCTGGGCCTCAGGGAATGGCTACACCTTC
J: TRBJ2-1; size: .; D: .; V: TRBV5-4; CDR3: CASSLRFGIFCEQFF; DNA: TGTGCCAGCAGCTTGAGGTTCGGGATTTTTTGCGAGCAGTTCTTC
J: TRBJ2-5; size: .; D: .; V: TRBV29-1; CDR3: CSVEERSVVQETQYF; DNA: TGCAGCGTTGAAGAGCGAAGTGTTGTCCAAGAGACCCAGTACTTC
J: TRBJ2-3; size: .; D: .; V: TRBV28; CDR3: CASSLTVSLVDTQYF; DNA: TGTGCCAGCAGTTTAACCGTGTCACTAGTAGATACGCAGTATTTT
J: TRBJ2-7; size: .; D: .; V: TRBV5-6; CDR3: CASSLGKVGGDEQYF; DNA: TGTGCCAGCAGCTTGGGGAAGGTAGGAGGGGACGAGCAGTACTTC
J: TRBJ2-5; size: .; D: .; V: TRBV11-2; CDR3: CASSLAATVLGETQYF; DNA: TGTGCCAGCAGCTTAGCCGCGACAGTCCTGGGGGAGACCCAGTACTTC
J: TRBJ1-5; size: .; D: TRBD1; V: TRBV27; CDR3: CASSRQGRRNQPQHF; DNA: TGTGCCAGCAGTCGACAGGGGCGAAGGAATCAGCCCCAGCATTTT
J: TRBJ2-1; size: few; D: TRBD2; V: TRBV6-6; CDR3: CASSRGGVPLDEQFF; DNA: TGTGCCAGCAGTCGCGGGGGGGTCCCTTTGGATGAGCAGTTCTTC
J: TRBJ1-2; size: .; D: .; V: TRBV5-6; CDR3: CASSLLGGNGYTF; DNA: TGTGCCAGCAGCTTGCTGGGGGGGAATGGCTACACCTTC
J: TRBJ2-7; size: .; D: TRBD1; V: TRBV18; CDR3: CASSPSTGAEQYF; DNA: TGTGCCAGCTCACCATCCACAGGGGCCGAGCAGTACTTC